These 15 T cell receptor beta chains were sequenced from one sample in a study of T cell changes during pregnancy in multiple sclerosis. The assay was immunoSEQ multiplex PCR, and TCRdb's table has in-frame clones only and misses some. The sample consists of tens of thousands of clones, about 94% of them appearing once. This specimen was CD4+ T cells from peripheral blood mononuclear cells, taken after pregnancy. The receptors derive from a female donor with multiple sclerosis, enrolled in a pregnancy study.

The chain employs TRBV7-9 and TRBJ2-2; the match to TRBD1 covers 9 bases. The CDR3 has 15 residues. The V and J ends lost 5 bases and 1 base, in that order; junction bases with no gene match: 2. The germline V gene encodes CDR1 SEHNR and CDR2 FQNEAQ (reference sequence). The CDR3 coding sequence is TGTGCCAGCAGCGGGACAGGGAAGAACACCGGGGAGCTGTTTTTT. Protein product: CASSGTGKNTGELFF.

This clone was recorded once. V gene TRBV28 combines with J gene TRBJ1-1; D perhaps matches TRBD1 (5 bases). Trimming pared 6 bases from V and 0 bases from J, leaving 14 bases between. The germline CDR1 and CDR2 sequences are MDHEN and SYDVKM. CDR3 length: 15 residues. The CDR3 DNA reads as TGTGCCAGCAGCCTGGAGGGGACGTTGAACACTGAAGCTTTCTTT. Residues: CASSLEGTLNTEAFF.

The chain carries TRBV4-1 and TRBJ2-3; 9 bases line up with TRBD2. Looked up from germline, CDR1 is MGHRA and CDR2 is YSYEKL. J gave up 4 bases and V 0 bases, and 8 bases lay outside the gene matches. The CDR3 runs to 17 residues. CDR3 in DNA: TGCGCCAGCAGCCAAGACGGTAGCGGGAGTGGTGCAGATACGCAGTATTTT. Amino acid sequence: CASSQDGSGSGADTQYF.

The chain uses TRBV28 and TRBJ2-5; 9 bases are shared with TRBD2. V dropped 2 bases and J dropped 4; count of bases not matched to a gene: 8. This CDR3 has 16 amino acids. Looked up from germline, CDR1 is MDHEN and CDR2 is SYDVKM. CDR3 region: CASSLGAGGPGETQYF. The CDR3 nucleotides read TGTGCCAGCAGTTTAGGGGCGGGAGGGCCGGGAGAGACCCAGTACTTC.

This sequence joins TRBV6-5 and TRBJ2-2, with D possibly matching TRBD2 (5 bases). There are 16 residues in the CDR3. The germline CDR1 and CDR2 sequences are MNHEY and SVGAGI. V lost 0 bases and J lost 6, with 14 bases in between. CDR3 DNA sequence: TGTGCCAGCAGTTACTCGAGGCTAGCTCTGGCCGGGGAGCTGTTTTTT. Protein: CASSYSRLALAGELFF.

The chain uses TRBV19 and TRBJ1-4; 9 nucleotides align to TRBD1. After removal of 4 bases from V and 3 bases from J, the junction contained 3 bases not matched to a gene. This CDR3 contains 15 residues. CDR1 and CDR2 (germline): LNHDA, SQIVND (reference sequence). CDR3 DNA: TGTGCCAGTAGTACCACAGGGGGCTCTAATGAAAAACTGTTTTTT. It yields the protein CASSTTGGSNEKLFF.

The chain is built from TRBV2 and TRBJ2-2; 7 bases line up with TRBD2. The germline V gene encodes CDR1 SNHLY and CDR2 FYNNEI. The V and J ends lost 4 bases and 4 bases, in that order; junction bases with no gene match: 12. There are 17 residues in the CDR3. CDR3: CASSGNRGGISTGELFF. The CDR3 bases are TGTGCCAGCAGTGGTAATAGGGGAGGGATTAGCACCGGGGAGCTGTTTTTT.

The CDR3 coding sequence is TGTGCCAGCAGTCGGGACAGGGCCACCCCCCAGACCCAGTACTTC. It codes for CASSRDRATPQTQYF. V and J are TRBV6-4 and TRBJ2-5; 9 nucleotides align to TRBD1. Germline CDR1 is MRHNA and CDR2 is SNTAGT. Losses at the gene ends were 5 bases for V and 6 bases for J; bases not matched to a gene: 10. The CDR3 loop spans 15 amino acids.

This rearrangement joins TRBV13 to TRBJ2-1; no firm D call. This CDR3 has 16 amino acids. The V end was cut by 3 bases, the J end by 5 bases, with 17 bases between. The germline gives CDR1 PRHDT, CDR2 FYEKMQ (reference sequence). As DNA, the CDR3 is TGTGCCAGCAGCTTCCCGCCAGGTGCGTGGAACAATGAGCAGTTCTTC. Translation: CASSFPPGAWNNEQFF.

This clone showed up just once. The chain employs TRBV19 and TRBJ2-1, with 15 positions matching TRBD2. The V and J ends lost 3 bases and 7 bases, in that order; junction bases with no gene match: 4. This CDR3 has 16 residues. The germline V gene has CDR1 LNHDA and CDR2 SQIVND (reference sequence). For the CDR3, the DNA is TGTGCCAGTAGTATCTGGACTAGCGGGAGGGGTAATGAGCAGTTCTTC. It translates to CASSIWTSGRGNEQFF.

The J gene is TRBJ1-3, the V gene TRBV7-9, with D tentatively TRBD1 (5 bases). The V end was cut by 6 bases, the J end by 2 bases, with 14 bases between. The CDR3 is made up of 15 amino acids. Germline CDR1 is SEHNR and CDR2 is FQNEAQ (reference sequence). DNA of the CDR3: TGTGCCAGCAGTCTCGAAGGGGAAGCTGGAAACACCATATATTTT. Amino acid sequence: CASSLEGEAGNTIYF.

As concerns this clone: Other DNA sequences in this specimen translate into the identical CDR3. V gene TRBV5-1 combines with J gene TRBJ2-7; 11 positions agree with TRBD2. This CDR3 contains 15 residues. V gave up 2 bases and J gave up 1 base; unmatched junction bases: 2. CDR1 SGHRS and CDR2 YFSETQ come from the germline V gene. The DNA for the CDR3 is TGCGCCAGCAGCTTACTAGCGGGAGCTTCCTACGAGCAGTACTTC. Its protein product is CASSLLAGASYEQYF.

J is TRBJ2-5 and V is TRBV5-1; D might be TRBD2 (6 bases). Trimming left V 0 bases short and J 5 bases short, with 14 bases between. The CDR3 contains 15 residues. Germline-derived CDR1 and CDR2 are SGHRS and YFSETQ. The CDR3 sequence: CASSLVGRGRETQYF. Written as DNA, the CDR3 is TGCGCCAGCAGCTTGGTCGGGAGAGGGCGGGAGACCCAGTACTTC.

This rearrangement joins TRBV25-1 to TRBJ2-1; TRBD1 matches at 9 bases. V shed 7 bases, J shed 1 base, and the junction held 8 bases outside the gene matches. CDR1 MGHDK and CDR2 SYGVNS come from the germline V gene. The CDR3 runs to 16 residues. This CDR3 reads CASTPPGTGSYNEQFF. Written as DNA, the CDR3 is TGTGCCAGCACCCCCCCCGGGACAGGGTCCTACAATGAGCAGTTCTTC.

The genes are TRBV11-2 and TRBJ2-7, with 10 bases fitting TRBD2. This CDR3 has 16 residues. CDR1 and CDR2 (germline): SGHAT, FQNNGV. J lost 7 bases, V lost 0 bases, and 9 bases had no gene match. CDR3 DNA: TGTGCCAGCAGCTTAGATATGAGCGGGAGGGCCGGGGAGCAGTACTTC. Translation gives CASSLDMSGRAGEQYF. The full variable domain, with the rest looked up from reference TRBV11-2 and TRBJ2-7, is EAGVAQSPRYKIIEKRQSVAFWCNPISGHATLYWYQQILGQGPKLLIQFQNNGVVDDSQLPKDRFSAERLKGVDSTLKIQPAKLEDSAVYLCASSLDMSGRAGEQYFGPGTRLTVT.